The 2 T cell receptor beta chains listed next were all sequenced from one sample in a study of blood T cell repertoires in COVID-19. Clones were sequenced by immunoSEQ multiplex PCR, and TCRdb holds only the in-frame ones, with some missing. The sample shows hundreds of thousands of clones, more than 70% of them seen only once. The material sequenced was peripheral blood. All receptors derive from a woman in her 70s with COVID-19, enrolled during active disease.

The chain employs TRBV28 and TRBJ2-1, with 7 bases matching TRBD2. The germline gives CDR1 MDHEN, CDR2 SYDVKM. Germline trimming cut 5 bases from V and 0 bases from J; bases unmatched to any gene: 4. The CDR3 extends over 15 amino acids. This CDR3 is CASSRGETSYNEQFF. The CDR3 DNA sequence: TGTGCCAGCAGTCGGGGGGAAACCTCCTACAATGAGCAGTTCTTC.

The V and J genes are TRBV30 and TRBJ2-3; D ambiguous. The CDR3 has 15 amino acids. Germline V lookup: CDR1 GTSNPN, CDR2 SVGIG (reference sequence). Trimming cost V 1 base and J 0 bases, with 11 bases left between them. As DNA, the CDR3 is TGTGCCTGGAGTGGATTAGTGTTTAGCACAGATACGCAGTATTTT. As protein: CAWSGLVFSTDTQYF.